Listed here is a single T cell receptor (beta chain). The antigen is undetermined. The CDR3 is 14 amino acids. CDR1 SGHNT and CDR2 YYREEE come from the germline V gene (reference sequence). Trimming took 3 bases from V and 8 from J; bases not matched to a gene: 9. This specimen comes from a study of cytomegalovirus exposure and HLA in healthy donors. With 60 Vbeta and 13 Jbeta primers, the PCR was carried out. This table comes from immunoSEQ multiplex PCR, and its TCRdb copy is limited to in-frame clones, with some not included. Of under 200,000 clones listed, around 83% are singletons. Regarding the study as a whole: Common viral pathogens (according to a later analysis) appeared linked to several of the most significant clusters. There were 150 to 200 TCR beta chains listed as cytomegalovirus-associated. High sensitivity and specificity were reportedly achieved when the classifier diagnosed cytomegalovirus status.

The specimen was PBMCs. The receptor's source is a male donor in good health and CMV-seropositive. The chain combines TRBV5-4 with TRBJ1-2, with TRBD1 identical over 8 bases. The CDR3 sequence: CASSSNRGRGGYTF. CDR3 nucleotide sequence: TGTGCCAGCAGCTCGAACAGGGGGAGGGGCGGCTACACCTTC.